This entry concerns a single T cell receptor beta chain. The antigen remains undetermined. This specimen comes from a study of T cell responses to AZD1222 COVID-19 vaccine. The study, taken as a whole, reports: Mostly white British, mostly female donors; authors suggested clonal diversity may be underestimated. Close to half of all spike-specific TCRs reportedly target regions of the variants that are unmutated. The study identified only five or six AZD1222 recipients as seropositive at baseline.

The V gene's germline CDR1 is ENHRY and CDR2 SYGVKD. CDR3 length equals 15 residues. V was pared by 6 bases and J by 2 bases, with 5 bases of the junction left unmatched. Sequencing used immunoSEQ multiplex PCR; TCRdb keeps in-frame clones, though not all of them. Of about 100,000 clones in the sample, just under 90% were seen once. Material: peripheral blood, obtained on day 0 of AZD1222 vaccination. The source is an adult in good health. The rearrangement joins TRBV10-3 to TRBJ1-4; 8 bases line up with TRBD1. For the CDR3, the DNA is TGTGCCATCAGCAATACAGGGGGGACTAATGAAAAACTGTTTTTT. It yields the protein CAISNTGGTNEKLFF.